Listed below are T cell receptor beta chains from one sample, sequenced in a study of blood T cell repertoires in COVID-19. Assay used: immunoSEQ multiplex PCR; TCRdb lists only in-frame clones, some missing. The sample carries about 180,000 clones, 90% recorded once. Sequences were obtained from peripheral blood. These receptors originate from a man between 45 and 60 years old with acute or convalescent COVID-19. Both conserved end residues are part of each CDR3. Each record gives: V gene, J gene, clone size, D gene, CDR3 length, CDR3 protein, CDR3 DNA. The D gene is left open where the match is weak. The size of a clone is reported for some rows only, either as once, few or many, or as a class for expanded clones.

v_call: TRBV6-6
j_call: TRBJ2-2
clone_size: NA
d_call: NA
cdr3_length: 15
cdr3_aa: CASSLAVAFTGELFF
cdr3_nt: TGTGCCAGCAGTTTGGCGGTGGCATTCACCGGGGAGCTGTTTTTT

v_call: TRBV24-1
j_call: TRBJ1-5
clone_size: NA
d_call: TRBD1
cdr3_length: 16
cdr3_aa: CATSDPGGAGNQPQHF
cdr3_nt: TGTGCCACCAGTGACCCAGGGGGCGCGGGCAATCAGCCCCAGCATTTT

v_call: TRBV5-5
j_call: TRBJ2-7
clone_size: NA
d_call: NA
cdr3_length: 15
cdr3_aa: CASSLGGAALYEQYF
cdr3_nt: TGTGCCAGCAGCTTAGGAGGTGCCGCTCTCTACGAGCAGTACTTC

v_call: TRBV5-1
j_call: TRBJ1-2
clone_size: NA
d_call: NA
cdr3_length: 15
cdr3_aa: CASSFDGRENYGYTF
cdr3_nt: TGCGCCAGCAGCTTTGATGGACGGGAGAACTATGGCTACACCTTC

v_call: TRBV5-1
j_call: TRBJ1-4
clone_size: NA
d_call: TRBD1
cdr3_length: 15
cdr3_aa: CASSPDRGYNEKLFF
cdr3_nt: TGCGCCAGCAGCCCGGACAGGGGTTATAATGAAAAACTGTTTTTT

v_call: TRBV3-1/TRBV3-2
j_call: TRBJ2-2
clone_size: NA
d_call: NA
cdr3_length: 18
cdr3_aa: CASSQPPWATENTGELFF
cdr3_nt: TGTGCCAGCAGCCAACCCCCCTGGGCTACCGAAAACACCGGGGAGCTGTTTTTT

v_call: TRBV9
j_call: TRBJ2-3
clone_size: NA
d_call: TRBD1
cdr3_length: 16
cdr3_aa: CASSVSSGGIADTQYF
cdr3_nt: TGTGCCAGCAGCGTATCGTCAGGGGGCATCGCAGATACGCAGTATTTT

v_call: TRBV9
j_call: TRBJ2-3
clone_size: once
d_call: NA
cdr3_length: 16
cdr3_aa: CASKTGSGLSTDTQYF
cdr3_nt: TGTGCCAGCAAAACCGGGAGTGGGCTGAGCACAGATACGCAGTATTTT

v_call: TRBV18
j_call: TRBJ2-7
clone_size: NA
d_call: TRBD1
cdr3_length: 15
cdr3_aa: CASSPPTGARDEQYF
cdr3_nt: TGTGCCAGCTCACCACCGACAGGGGCTCGCGACGAGCAGTACTTC

v_call: TRBV19
j_call: TRBJ1-2
clone_size: NA
d_call: NA
cdr3_length: 12
cdr3_aa: CASSRVDKGYTF
cdr3_nt: TGTGCCAGTAGTAGGGTAGACAAGGGCTACACCTTC

v_call: TRBV4-1
j_call: TRBJ1-5
clone_size: NA
d_call: TRBD1
cdr3_length: 16
cdr3_aa: CASSQDLTGPYQPQHF
cdr3_nt: TGCGCCAGCAGCCAAGATCTGACAGGGCCATATCAGCCCCAGCATTTT

v_call: TRBV19
j_call: TRBJ2-2
clone_size: NA
d_call: TRBD2
cdr3_length: 16
cdr3_aa: CASSQAAGVGAGELFF
cdr3_nt: TGTGCCAGTAGTCAGGCAGCGGGAGTTGGTGCCGGGGAGCTGTTTTTT

v_call: TRBV3-1/TRBV3-2
j_call: TRBJ1-3
clone_size: NA
d_call: NA
cdr3_length: 14
cdr3_aa: CASTTGTPGNTIYF
cdr3_nt: TGTGCCAGCACTACCGGGACACCAGGAAACACCATATATTTT

v_call: TRBV5-1
j_call: TRBJ2-1
clone_size: NA
d_call: NA
cdr3_length: 13
cdr3_aa: CASSSGEYNEQFF
cdr3_nt: TGCGCCAGCAGTTCTGGAGAATACAATGAGCAGTTCTTC

v_call: TRBV28
j_call: TRBJ1-6
clone_size: NA
d_call: TRBD1
cdr3_length: 16
cdr3_aa: CASSPRGQGDNSPLHF
cdr3_nt: TGTGCCAGCAGTCCCCGTGGACAGGGTGATAATTCACCCCTCCACTTT

v_call: TRBV20-1
j_call: TRBJ2-7
clone_size: NA
d_call: TRBD2
cdr3_length: 16
cdr3_aa: CSASDGTSGSTYEQYF
cdr3_nt: TGCAGTGCTAGTGACGGGACTAGCGGGAGCACCTACGAGCAGTACTTC

v_call: TRBV9
j_call: TRBJ2-5
clone_size: NA
d_call: TRBD2
cdr3_length: 17
cdr3_aa: CASSVAFSGRAWETQYF
cdr3_nt: TGTGCCAGCAGCGTAGCTTTCAGCGGGAGGGCCTGGGAGACCCAGTACTTC

v_call: TRBV1
j_call: TRBJ1-1
clone_size: NA
d_call: NA
cdr3_length: 15
cdr3_aa: CTGPVRQGPLSGAFF
cdr3_nt: TGCACCGGTCCCGTCCGACAGGGGCCCCTAAGTGGGGCTTTCTTT

v_call: TRBV7-2
j_call: TRBJ2-2
clone_size: NA
d_call: NA
cdr3_length: 14
cdr3_aa: CASSFRVNTGELFF
cdr3_nt: TGTGCCAGCAGTTTCAGGGTGAACACCGGGGAGCTGTTTTTT

v_call: TRBV10-3
j_call: TRBJ1-6
clone_size: NA
d_call: NA
cdr3_length: 14
cdr3_aa: CAISGGRDNSPLHF
cdr3_nt: TGTGCCATCAGTGGAGGGAGAGATAATTCACCCCTCCACTTT

v_call: TRBV2
j_call: TRBJ1-1
clone_size: NA
d_call: NA
cdr3_length: 13
cdr3_aa: CASRIKGITEAFF
cdr3_nt: TGTGCCAGCAGGATAAAGGGGATCACTGAAGCTTTCTTT

v_call: TRBV2
j_call: TRBJ2-2
clone_size: once
d_call: NA
cdr3_length: 16
cdr3_aa: CASSEAGRGYSGELFF
cdr3_nt: TGTGCCAGCAGTGAGGCGGGGCGGGGTTATTCCGGGGAGCTGTTTTTT

v_call: TRBV10-3
j_call: TRBJ1-1
clone_size: NA
d_call: NA
cdr3_length: 12
cdr3_aa: CAISESGATAFF
cdr3_nt: TGTGCCATCAGTGAGTCAGGGGCTACGGCTTTCTTT

v_call: TRBV4-3
j_call: TRBJ1-1
clone_size: NA
d_call: NA
cdr3_length: 16
cdr3_aa: CASSQFSGTMNTEAFF
cdr3_nt: TGCGCCAGCAGCCAATTCTCCGGGACAATGAACACTGAAGCTTTCTTT

v_call: TRBV28
j_call: TRBJ2-5
clone_size: NA
d_call: TRBD1
cdr3_length: 15
cdr3_aa: CASSKWDRGRETQYF
cdr3_nt: TGTGCCAGCAGTAAGTGGGACAGGGGAAGAGAGACCCAGTACTTC

v_call: TRBV6-1
j_call: TRBJ1-5
clone_size: once
d_call: NA
cdr3_length: 16
cdr3_aa: CASSDPGRAGNQPQHF
cdr3_nt: TGTGCCAGCAGTGACCCCGGCAGGGCGGGCAATCAGCCCCAGCATTTT

v_call: TRBV4-1
j_call: TRBJ2-5
clone_size: once
d_call: NA
cdr3_length: 12
cdr3_aa: CASSQDQETQYF
cdr3_nt: TGCGCCAGCAGCCAAGATCAGGAGACCCAGTACTTC

v_call: TRBV5-1
j_call: TRBJ2-1
clone_size: NA
d_call: TRBD2
cdr3_length: 14
cdr3_aa: CASSLSGRLDEQFF
cdr3_nt: TGCGCCAGCAGCTTGAGCGGGAGGTTGGATGAGCAGTTCTTC